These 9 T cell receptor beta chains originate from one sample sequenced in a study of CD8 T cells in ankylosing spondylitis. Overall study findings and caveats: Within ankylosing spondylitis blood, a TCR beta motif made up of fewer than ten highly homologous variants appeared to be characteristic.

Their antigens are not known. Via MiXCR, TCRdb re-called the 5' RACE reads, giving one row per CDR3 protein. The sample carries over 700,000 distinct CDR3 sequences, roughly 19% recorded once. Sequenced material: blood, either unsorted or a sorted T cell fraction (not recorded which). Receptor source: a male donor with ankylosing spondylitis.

The CDR3 nucleotides are TGTGCCACCAGATCGGCGCTAGCGGGACGCAATGAGCAGTTCTTC. Translated: CATRSALAGRNEQFF. The chain couples TRBV15 to TRBJ2-1, with 9 nucleotides matching TRBD2. In germline, CDR1 is LNHNV, CDR2 YYDKDF (reference sequence). V was pared by 6 bases and J by 6 bases, with 9 bases of the junction left unmatched. This CDR3 comprises 15 residues.

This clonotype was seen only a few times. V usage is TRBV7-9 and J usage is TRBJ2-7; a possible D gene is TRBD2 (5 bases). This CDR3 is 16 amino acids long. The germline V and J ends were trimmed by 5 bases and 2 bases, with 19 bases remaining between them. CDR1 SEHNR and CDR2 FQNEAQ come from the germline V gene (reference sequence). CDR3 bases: TGTGCCAGCAGCCCCCCTGGAGGTAGCGCTACCTACGAGCAGTACTTC. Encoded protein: CASSPPGGSATYEQYF.

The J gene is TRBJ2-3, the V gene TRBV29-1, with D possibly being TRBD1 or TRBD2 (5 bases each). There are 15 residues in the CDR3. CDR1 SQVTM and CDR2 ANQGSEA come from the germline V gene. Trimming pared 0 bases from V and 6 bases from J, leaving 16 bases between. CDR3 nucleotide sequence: TGCAGCGTTGAAGAGGGGACCTCGCACAATGATACGCAGTATTTT. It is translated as CSVEEGTSHNDTQYF.

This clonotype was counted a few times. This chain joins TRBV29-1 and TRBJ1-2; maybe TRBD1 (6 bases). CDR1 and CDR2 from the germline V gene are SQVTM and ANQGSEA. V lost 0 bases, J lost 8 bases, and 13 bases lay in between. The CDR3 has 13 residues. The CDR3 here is CSVEEPGGAGYTF. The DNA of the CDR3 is TGCAGCGTTGAAGAGCCTGGGGGGGCGGGCTACACCTTC.

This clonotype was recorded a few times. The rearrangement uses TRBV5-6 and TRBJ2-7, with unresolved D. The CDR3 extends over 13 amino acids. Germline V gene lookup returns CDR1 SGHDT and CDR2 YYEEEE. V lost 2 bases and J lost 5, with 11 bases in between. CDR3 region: CASSFDGDHEQYF. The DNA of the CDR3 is TGTGCCAGCAGCTTCGACGGAGACCACGAGCAGTACTTC.

CDR3 residues: CASSYSAAANTGELFF. CDR3 DNA sequence: TGTGCCAGCAGTTACTCCGCGGCAGCGAACACCGGGGAGCTGTTTTTT. The chain employs TRBV6-5 and TRBJ2-2; no clear D. CDR3 size: 16 residues. V was trimmed by 0 bases and J by 0 bases, leaving 8 bases between them. Germline lookup yields CDR1 MNHEY and CDR2 SVGAGI.

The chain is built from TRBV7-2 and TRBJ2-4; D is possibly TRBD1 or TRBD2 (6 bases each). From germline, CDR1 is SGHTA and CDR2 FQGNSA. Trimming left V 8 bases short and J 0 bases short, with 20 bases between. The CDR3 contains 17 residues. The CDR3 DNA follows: TGTGCCAGCTGCGAGGGGGGTATTCTCGTAGCCAAAAACATTCAGTACTTC. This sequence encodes CASCEGGILVAKNIQYF.

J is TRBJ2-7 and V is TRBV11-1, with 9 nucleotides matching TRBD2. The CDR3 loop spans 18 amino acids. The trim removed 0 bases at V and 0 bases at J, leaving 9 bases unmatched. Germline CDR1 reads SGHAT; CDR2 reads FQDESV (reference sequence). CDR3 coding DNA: TGTGCCAGCAGCTTAGCGAGCCTAGCGGGGATCCGCTCCTACGAGCAGTACTTC. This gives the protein CASSLASLAGIRSYEQYF.

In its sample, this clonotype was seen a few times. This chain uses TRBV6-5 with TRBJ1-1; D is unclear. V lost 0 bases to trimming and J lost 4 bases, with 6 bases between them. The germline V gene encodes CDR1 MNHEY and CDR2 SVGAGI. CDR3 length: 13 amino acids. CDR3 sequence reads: CASSYSFFTEAFF. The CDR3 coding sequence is TGTGCCAGCAGTTACTCGTTCTTCACTGAAGCTTTCTTT.